This T cell receptor beta chain was identified during a study of cytomegalovirus exposure and HLA in healthy donors. Study context: The roughly 130 validation repertoires used the same platform as the approximately 670 first-cohort repertoires (as reported by a later analysis). Study findings and constraints: In vitro assays verified that a few CMV-associated chains recognized CMV antigens specifically.

CDR3 length: 14 residues. CDR1 and CDR2 from the germline V gene are SGHNT and YYREEE (reference sequence). Trimming at V came to 0 bases and at J to 8 bases, leaving 2 bases not matched to a gene. The validation cohort, a group of around 120 subjects, included the donors and was separate from the roughly 700-subject first cohort. The protocol was immunoSEQ multiplex PCR, while the TCRdb copy is restricted to in-frame clones and leaves out a portion. The sample shows about 65,000 clones, under 95% of them seen only once. Concerning this clone: Its antigen is unidentified.

This TCR was recovered from a young woman in good health and CMV-seronegative. The chain combines TRBV5-4 with TRBJ2-3; 11 bases are shared with TRBD2. What was sequenced was PBMCs. This chain's CDR3 is CASSLGSGGGTQYF. The CDR3 nucleotides read TGTGCCAGCAGCTTGGGTAGCGGGGGGGGTACGCAGTATTTT.